Below are 20 T cell receptor beta chains sequenced from a single sample in a study of T cell repertoires in cytomegalovirus infection. TCRdb reanalysed the reads using MiXCR and keeps one entry per CDR3 protein. The top ten clones hold approximately 4.5% of a sample with 300,000 to 400,000 distinct CDR3 sequences, more than 8% of them seen once. The material sequenced was PBMCs. These receptors all come from a human donor in good health (CMV status not recorded). Some clones in this sample may be carry-over from other donors' samples.

This clonotype was picked up many times. This chain connects TRBV28 to TRBJ1-2; TRBD1 matches at 12 bases. The germline gives CDR1 MDHEN, CDR2 SYDVKM. J was trimmed by 7 bases and V by 6 bases; bases with no gene match: 12. The CDR3 loop spans 16 amino acids. The chain's CDR3 is CASRKIPGTGGFGYTF. The CDR3 coding sequence is TGTGCCAGCAGAAAGATACCCGGGACAGGGGGCTTTGGCTACACCTTC.

The CDR3 DNA sequence: TGTGCCAGCAAAACGGACTCTGGGGCCAACGTCCTGACTTTC. Its translation: CASKTDSGANVLTF. This chain uses TRBV28 with TRBJ2-6, with D unresolved. V was pared by 7 bases and J by 0 bases, with 7 bases between. Germline V gene lookup returns CDR1 MDHEN and CDR2 SYDVKM. The CDR3 totals 14 residues.

This clonotype was counted at least ten times. The chain combines TRBV7-2 with TRBJ2-7, with D possibly TRBD2 on 7 matching bases. The CDR3 extends over 15 amino acids. V was pared by 2 bases and J by 3 bases, with 14 bases between. Germline V CDR1 and CDR2: SGHTA, FQGNSA. The CDR3 DNA reads as TGTGCCAGCAGCTTACGTGAGGGAGGGGGCTACGAGCAGTACTTC. Its protein is CASSLREGGGYEQYF.

The chain has TRBV6-2 or TRBV6-3 and TRBJ2-2, with TRBD1 matching 10 bases. V shed 6 bases, J shed 5 bases, and the junction held 9 bases outside the gene matches. The germline gives CDR1 MNHEY, CDR2 SVGEGT. The CDR3 contains 16 residues. This CDR3 is CASRKRGQGLTGELFF. The CDR3 DNA follows: TGTGCCAGCAGGAAACGGGGACAGGGGTTAACCGGGGAGCTGTTTTTT.

This clonotype was seen more than once but under ten times. The V call is TRBV11-2, the J call TRBJ2-3; 8 bases are a match to TRBD2. The CDR3 is made up of 14 amino acids. V dropped 8 bases and J dropped 3; count of bases not matched to a gene: 7. Germline lookup yields CDR1 SGHAT and CDR2 FQNNGV. The CDR3 bases are TGTGCCAGCGGCGAAAGCGGGAGTACAGATACGCAGTATTTT. As protein: CASGESGSTDTQYF.

This clonotype was seen ten or more times. The rearrangement links TRBV29-1 to TRBJ1-2, with D perhaps TRBD1 (6 bases). Germline CDR1 is SQVTM and CDR2 is ANQGSEA. V lost 6 bases to trimming and J lost 0 bases, with 11 bases between them. This CDR3 is 13 amino acids long. CDR3 DNA: TGCAGCGTACAACAGGGAGCTAACTATGGCTACACCTTC. This encodes CSVQQGANYGYTF.

This clonotype was counted a few times. The chain recombines TRBV11-3 with TRBJ2-6; D possibly uses TRBD1 or TRBD2 (5 bases each). The CDR3 contains 13 residues. The V and J ends lost 1 base and 11 bases respectively, with 9 bases between them. In germline, CDR1 is SGHNT, CDR2 YENEEA. CDR3 DNA: TGTGCCAGCAGCTTAGTTCTGGGGGACGTCCTGACTTTC. This encodes CASSLVLGDVLTF.

V and J are TRBV10-2 and TRBJ2-5; possible D gene TRBD2, 6 bases. CDR3 length: 14 amino acids. Trimming stripped 9 bases from V and 5 bases from J, with 19 bases between. Germline CDR1 WSHSY, CDR2 SAAADI. The CDR3: CASVRGRVGETQYF. CDR3 nucleotide sequence: TGCGCCAGTGTTCGGGGGAGAGTGGGGGAGACCCAGTACTTC.

V gene TRBV28 combines with J gene TRBJ1-5; 8 bases align to TRBD1. This CDR3 is 13 amino acids long. Trimming cost V 8 bases and J 7 bases; bases outside gene matches: 7. Germline-derived CDR1 and CDR2 are MDHEN and SYDVKM. Here the CDR3 DNA reads TGTGCCAGCGCCACAGGGGGAAGGCAGCCCCAGCATTTT. The encoded protein is CASATGGRQPQHF.

The chain couples TRBV5-4 to TRBJ1-1; weak D call: TRBD1 (5 bases). V lost 10 bases to trimming and J lost 0 bases, with 13 bases between them. This CDR3 contains 13 residues. Germline values: CDR1 SGHNT, CDR2 YYREEE (reference sequence). The CDR3 bases are TGTGCCGTTTGGGACGGAATGAACACTGAAGCTTTCTTT. It is translated as CAVWDGMNTEAFF.

V usage is TRBV6-1 and J usage is TRBJ2-5; 7 bases align to TRBD2. This CDR3 has 16 amino acids. Per the germline V gene, CDR1 is MNHNS and CDR2 is SASEGT. Trimming at V came to 6 bases and at J to 7 bases, leaving 17 bases not matched to a gene. In nucleotides, the CDR3 is TGTGCCAGCAGGCCATTCGACACATGGGGGGGAGGGACCCAGTACTTC. Protein sequence: CASRPFDTWGGGTQYF.

This clonotype appeared many times. The V call is TRBV7-3, the J call TRBJ2-2; the D is unclear. This CDR3 has 13 amino acids. V dropped 0 bases and J dropped 5 bases, with 4 bases sitting between them. Germline V gene lookup returns CDR1 SGHTA and CDR2 FQGTGA. CDR3 amino acids: CASSLTTTGELFF. The CDR3 DNA reads TGTGCCAGCAGCTTAACGACGACCGGGGAGCTGTTTTTT.

The chain is built from TRBV15 and TRBJ1-5, with TRBD1 as a possible D gene (5 bases). The V end lost 0 bases, the J end lost 0 bases, and 12 bases lay between the germline ends. The germline V gene has CDR1 LNHNV and CDR2 YYDKDF (reference sequence). The CDR3 covers 17 residues. The CDR3 sequence: CATSRDLQVTSNQPQHF. CDR3 nucleotide sequence: TGTGCCACCAGCAGAGATTTACAGGTCACTAGCAATCAGCCCCAGCATTTT.

J is TRBJ2-4 and V is TRBV11-2; D ambiguous. The CDR3 is 13 residues long. CDR1 and CDR2 (germline): SGHAT, FQNNGV. Trimming stripped 3 bases from V and 6 bases from J, with 9 bases between. CDR3 sequence reads: CASSFPPLNIQYF. The CDR3 bases are TGTGCCAGCAGCTTTCCCCCGCTAAACATTCAGTACTTC.

The table lists this clonotype with many counts. This CDR3 reads CASSDSPAGTDTQYF. The CDR3 coding sequence is TGTGCCAGCAGTGACAGTCCAGCGGGCACAGATACGCAGTATTTT. This sequence joins TRBV6-4 and TRBJ2-3, with a possible D match to TRBD2 (5 bases). Germline CDR1 is MRHNA and CDR2 is SNTAGT. V was cut by 2 bases and J by 1 base, with 10 bases left in between. There are 15 residues in the CDR3.

The chain is built from TRBV4-3 and TRBJ2-7; 8 bases match TRBD2. Per germline, CDR1 LGHNA and CDR2 YSLEER. This CDR3 spans 15 amino acids. The J segment lost 6 bases and the V segment lost 4 bases, leaving 11 bases of the junction unmatched. For the CDR3, the DNA is TGCGCCAGCAGCCGCGATACCGGGACTAGTAGCGAGCAGTACTTC. Translated: CASSRDTGTSSEQYF.

This clonotype was counted between two and nine times. This sequence joins TRBV28 and TRBJ2-7; 9 positions agree with TRBD1. The J segment lost 1 base and the V segment lost 0 bases, leaving 4 bases of the junction unmatched. Looked up from germline, CDR1 is MDHEN and CDR2 is SYDVKM. The CDR3 is 16 residues long. CDR3 sequence reads: CASSLWGGQGSYEQYF. CDR3 nucleotides: TGTGCCAGCAGTTTATGGGGGGGACAGGGATCCTACGAGCAGTACTTC.

This clonotype was seen a few times. The chain combines TRBV6-6 with TRBJ1-6; perhaps TRBD1 as D (5 bases). The CDR3 is 17 residues long. CDR1 and CDR2 from the germline V gene are MNHNY and SVGAGI (reference sequence). V lost 8 bases to trimming and J lost 1 base, with 18 bases between them. This CDR3 is CASLEWGDGSYNSPLHF. The CDR3, as DNA: TGTGCCAGCCTTGAATGGGGGGATGGGTCCTATAATTCACCCCTCCACTTT.

The sample holds many counts of this clonotype. The rearrangement uses TRBV10-3 and TRBJ2-7; D perhaps matches TRBD2 (6 bases). CDR1 is ENHRY, CDR2 SYGVKD, per germline. The CDR3 spans 15 residues. V lost 2 bases and J lost 3, with 14 bases in between. CDR3 nucleotides: TGTGCCATCAGTGAGAGGAGGGACTCTAACTACGAGCAGTACTTC. Its translation: CAISERRDSNYEQYF.

This clonotype was observed a few times. This chain joins TRBV9 and TRBJ1-1; unclear D gene. Germline CDR1 reads SGDLS; CDR2 reads YYNGEE. V lost 0 bases to trimming and J lost 1 base, with 13 bases between them. This CDR3 spans 16 amino acids. For the CDR3, the DNA is TGTGCCAGCAGCGTAGTACATCGGGGAGAGAACACTGAAGCTTTCTTT. Residues: CASSVVHRGENTEAFF.